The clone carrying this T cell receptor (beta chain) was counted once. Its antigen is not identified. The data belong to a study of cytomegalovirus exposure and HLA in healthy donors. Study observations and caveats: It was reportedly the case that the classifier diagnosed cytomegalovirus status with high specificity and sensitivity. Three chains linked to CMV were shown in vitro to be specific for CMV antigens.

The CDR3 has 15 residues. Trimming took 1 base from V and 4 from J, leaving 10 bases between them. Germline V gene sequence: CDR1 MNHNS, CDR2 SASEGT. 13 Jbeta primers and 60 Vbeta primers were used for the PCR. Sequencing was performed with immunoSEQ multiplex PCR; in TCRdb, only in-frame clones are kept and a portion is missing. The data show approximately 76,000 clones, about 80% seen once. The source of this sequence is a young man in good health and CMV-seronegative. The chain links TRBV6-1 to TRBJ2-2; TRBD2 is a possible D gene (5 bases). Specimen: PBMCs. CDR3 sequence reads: CASSEGRAPTGELFF. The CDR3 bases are TGTGCCAGCAGTGAAGGGCGGGCCCCCACCGGGGAGCTGTTTTTT.